This T cell receptor beta chain came from a study of blood T cells in healthy people across ages. Overall study findings and caveats: Versus aged donors, long-lived donors had higher diversity and more naive CD4+ cells.

With regard to this clonotype: Its antigen is still unknown.

Next came a second PCR, run for about 6 to 11 cycles, which used a sample-barcoded 5' primer along with a J-beta primer mix. Through a template-switch adaptor with 12 random nucleotides, each cDNA molecule received a tag. TCRdb used MiXCR to reprocess the 5' RACE reads, holding one entry per CDR3 protein. This sample has over 500,000 distinct CDR3 sequences, with about 50% found just once. Drawn from each donor were roughly 10 milliliters of peripheral blood. Extraction of total RNA produced a minimum of 5 micrograms from each sample. V trimming: 5 bases; J trimming: 11 bases; junction bases outside the gene matches: 7. This CDR3 region has 12 residues.

Sequencing was carried out using blood. The chain carries TRBV12-3 or TRBV12-4 and TRBJ1-1; 8 nucleotides line up with TRBD1. This clonotype was obtained from a woman older than 75 in good health. The CDR3 reads CASSTQGAGAFF. The CDR3 DNA reads TGTGCCAGCAGTACCCAGGGGGCTGGTGCTTTCTTT.